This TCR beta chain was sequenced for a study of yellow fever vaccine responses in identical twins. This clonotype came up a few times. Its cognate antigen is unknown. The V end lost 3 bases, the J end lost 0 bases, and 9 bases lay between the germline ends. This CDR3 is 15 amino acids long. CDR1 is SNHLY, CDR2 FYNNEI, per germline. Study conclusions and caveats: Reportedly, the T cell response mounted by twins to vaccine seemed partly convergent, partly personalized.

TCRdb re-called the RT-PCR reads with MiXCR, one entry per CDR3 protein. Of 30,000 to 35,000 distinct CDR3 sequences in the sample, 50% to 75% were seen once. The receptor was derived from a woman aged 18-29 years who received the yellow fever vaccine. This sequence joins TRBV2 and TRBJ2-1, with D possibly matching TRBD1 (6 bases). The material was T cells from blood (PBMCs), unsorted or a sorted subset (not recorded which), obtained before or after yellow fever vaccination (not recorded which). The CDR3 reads CASSEGTFSYNEQFF. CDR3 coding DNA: TGTGCCAGCAGTGAGGGGACATTCTCCTACAATGAGCAGTTCTTC.